The clone carrying this TCR beta chain was seen more than once but under ten times. The antigen is unknown. As to time point: newly diagnosed GD, antithyroid drugs for less than 3 months. Extracted PBMC RNA gave rise to the TCR library. This sample is part of a study of regulatory T cells in long-lasting Graves disease. Broader study findings: Study was limited to peripheral blood, excluding thyroid tissue. Comparison showed that persistent patients shared more public clonotypes (2,741) than new patients (roughly 970).

CDR3 length: 11 amino acids. Trimming cost V 3 bases and J 7 bases, with 9 bases left between them. The germline V gene has CDR1 SQVTM and CDR2 ANQGSEA. Arm-PCR with iRepertoire HTBI primers amplified the CDR3 regions for these TCR beta libraries. TCRdb passed the multiplex PCR reads through MiXCR, listing each CDR3 protein once. The sample holds 410,000 or so distinct CDR3 sequences, just under 15% seen once. These sequences were also reported in another study, on T cells in Graves' hyperthyroidism and ophthalmopathy. That study adds: Researchers report that a 13 V-J model separated ophthalmopathy from stable hyperthyroidism.

The material was peripheral blood mononuclear cells (PBMCs), obtained at new diagnosis, from a patient treated with antithyroid drugs. This chain connects TRBV29-1 to TRBJ1-1; D is perhaps TRBD1 (6 bases). The receptor was isolated from a woman aged 25 to 45 with Graves disease. CDR3 sequence reads: CSVDRGGEAFF. The CDR3 DNA reads TGCAGCGTTGACAGGGGTGGTGAAGCTTTCTTT.